This T cell receptor (beta chain) originates from a study of shared T cell receptors in the human thymus. Generated by immunoSEQ multiplex PCR, the TCRdb table keeps only in-frame clones and is missing some. The sample consists of hundreds of thousands of clones, roughly 90% of them appearing once. This CDR3 comprises 14 residues. V was pared by 5 bases and J by 6 bases, with 14 bases between. Germline V CDR1 and CDR2: MRHNA, SNTAGT. The data also belong to a second study, concerning human thymus T cells.

This TCR was sampled from a boy under two years old with a congenital heart defect. The rearrangement joins TRBV6-4 to TRBJ2-1; TRBD2 is a possible D gene (5 bases). Sequenced: thymocytes. The CDR3 is CASSPHEGGNEQFF. In DNA form, the CDR3 reads TGTGCCAGCAGTCCGCATGAGGGCGGCAATGAGCAGTTCTTC.